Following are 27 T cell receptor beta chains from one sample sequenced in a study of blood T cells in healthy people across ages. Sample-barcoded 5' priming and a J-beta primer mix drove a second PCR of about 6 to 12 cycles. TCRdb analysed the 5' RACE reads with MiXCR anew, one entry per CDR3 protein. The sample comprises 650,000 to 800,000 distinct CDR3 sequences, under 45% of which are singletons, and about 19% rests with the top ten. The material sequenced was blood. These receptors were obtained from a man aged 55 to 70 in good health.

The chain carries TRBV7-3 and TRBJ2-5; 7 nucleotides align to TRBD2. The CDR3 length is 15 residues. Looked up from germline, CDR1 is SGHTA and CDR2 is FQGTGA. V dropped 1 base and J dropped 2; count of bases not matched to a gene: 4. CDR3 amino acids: CASSLRPSGQETQYF. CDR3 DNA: TGTGCCAGCAGCTTAAGGCCTAGCGGACAAGAGACCCAGTACTTC.

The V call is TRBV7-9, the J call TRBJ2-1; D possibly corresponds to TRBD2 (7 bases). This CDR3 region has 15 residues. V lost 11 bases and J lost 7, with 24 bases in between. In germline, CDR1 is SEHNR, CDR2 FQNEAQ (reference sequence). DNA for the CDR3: TGTGCCGGTCTGCCTCGGACGGGGGGCAAGAATGAGCAGTTCTTC. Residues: CAGLPRTGGKNEQFF.

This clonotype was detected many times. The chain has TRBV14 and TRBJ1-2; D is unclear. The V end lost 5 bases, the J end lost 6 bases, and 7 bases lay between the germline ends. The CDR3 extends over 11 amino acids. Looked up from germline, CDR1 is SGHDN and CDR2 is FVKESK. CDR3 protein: CASSWGNGYTF. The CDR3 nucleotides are TGTGCCAGCAGCTGGGGAAATGGCTACACCTTC.

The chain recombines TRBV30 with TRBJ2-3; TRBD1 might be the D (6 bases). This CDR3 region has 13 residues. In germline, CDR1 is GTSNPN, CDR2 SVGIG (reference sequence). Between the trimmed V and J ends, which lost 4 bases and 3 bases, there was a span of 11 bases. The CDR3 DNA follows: TGTGCCTGGACTAAGAGGGGGACAGATACGCAGTATTTT. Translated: CAWTKRGTDTQYF. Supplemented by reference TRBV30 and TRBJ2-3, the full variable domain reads SQTIHQWPATLVQPVGSPLSLECTVEGTSNPNLYWYRQAAGRGLQLLFYSVGIGQISSEVPQNLSASRPQDRQFILSSKKLLLSDSGFYLCAWTKRGTDTQYFGPGTRLTVL.

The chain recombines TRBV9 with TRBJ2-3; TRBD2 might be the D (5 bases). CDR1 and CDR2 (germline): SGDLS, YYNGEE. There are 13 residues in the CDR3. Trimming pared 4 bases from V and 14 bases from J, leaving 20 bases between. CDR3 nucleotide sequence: TGTGCCAGCAGCCCCCTAAGGACTCCCGACCTGTATTTT. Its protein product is CASSPLRTPDLYF.

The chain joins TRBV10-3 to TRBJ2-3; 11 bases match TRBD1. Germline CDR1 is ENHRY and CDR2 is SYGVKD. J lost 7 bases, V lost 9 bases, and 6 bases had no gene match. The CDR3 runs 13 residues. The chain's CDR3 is CAIRPDRGHTQYF. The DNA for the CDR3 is TGTGCCATTCGACCGGACAGGGGGCATACGCAGTATTTT.

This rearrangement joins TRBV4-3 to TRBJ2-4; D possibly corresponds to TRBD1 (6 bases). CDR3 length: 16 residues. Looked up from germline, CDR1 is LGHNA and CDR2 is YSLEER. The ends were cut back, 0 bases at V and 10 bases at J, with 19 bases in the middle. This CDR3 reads CASSQDSPRAGAIQYF. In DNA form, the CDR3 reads TGCGCCAGCAGCCAAGATTCCCCTCGCGCAGGGGCTATTCAGTACTTC.

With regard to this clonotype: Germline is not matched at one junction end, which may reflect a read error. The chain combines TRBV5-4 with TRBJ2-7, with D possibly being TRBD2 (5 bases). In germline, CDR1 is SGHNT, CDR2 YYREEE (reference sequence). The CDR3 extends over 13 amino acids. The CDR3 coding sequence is TGTGCCATCAGCACGGGCCCTGACTATGAGCAGTACTTC. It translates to CAISTGPDYEQYF.

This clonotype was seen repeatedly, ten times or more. This chain's CDR3 is CASSRSGTVAYEQYF. As DNA, the CDR3 is TGTGCCAGCAGTCGTTCAGGGACAGTCGCCTACGAGCAGTACTTC. The chain has TRBV25-1 and TRBJ2-7; 7 bases agree with TRBD1. CDR3 length: 15 amino acids. Germline CDR1 reads MGHDK; CDR2 reads SYGVNS. V was pared by 5 bases and J by 2 bases, with 9 bases of the junction left unmatched.

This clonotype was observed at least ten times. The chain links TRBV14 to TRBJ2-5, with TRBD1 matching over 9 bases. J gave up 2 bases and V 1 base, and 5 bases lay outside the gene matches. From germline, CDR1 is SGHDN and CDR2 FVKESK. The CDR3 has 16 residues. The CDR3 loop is CASSQGTGVMQETQYF. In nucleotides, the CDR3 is TGTGCCAGCAGCCAAGGGACAGGGGTAATGCAAGAGACCCAGTACTTC.

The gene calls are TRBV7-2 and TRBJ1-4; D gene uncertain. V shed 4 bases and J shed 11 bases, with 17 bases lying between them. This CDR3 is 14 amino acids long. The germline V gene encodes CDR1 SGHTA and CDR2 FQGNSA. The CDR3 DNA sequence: TGTGCCAGCAGCTCGCCTAGAGTTAGTGCTAAACTGTTTTTT. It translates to CASSSPRVSAKLFF.

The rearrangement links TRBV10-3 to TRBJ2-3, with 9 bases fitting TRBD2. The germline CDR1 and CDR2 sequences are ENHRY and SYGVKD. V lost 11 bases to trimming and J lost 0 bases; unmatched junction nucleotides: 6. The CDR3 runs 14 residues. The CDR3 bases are TGTGCCGTGAGCGGGACTAGCAGCACAGATACGCAGTATTTT. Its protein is CAVSGTSSTDTQYF.

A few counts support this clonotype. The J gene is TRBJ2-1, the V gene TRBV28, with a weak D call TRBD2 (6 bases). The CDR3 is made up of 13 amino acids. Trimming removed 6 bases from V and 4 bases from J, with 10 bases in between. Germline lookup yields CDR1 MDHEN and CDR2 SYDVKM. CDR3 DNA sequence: TGTGCCAGCAGGGAGGGAAATTACAATGAGCAGTTCTTC. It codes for CASREGNYNEQFF.

CDR3: CASSEPHREDTQYF. The DNA for the CDR3 is TGCGCCAGCAGTGAGCCCCACAGGGAGGATACGCAGTATTTT. The gene calls are TRBV10-2 and TRBJ2-3; possibly TRBD1 for D (6 bases). V dropped 2 bases and J dropped 6 bases, with 12 bases sitting between them. Germline assignment: CDR1 WSHSY and CDR2 SAAADI. The CDR3 has 14 residues.

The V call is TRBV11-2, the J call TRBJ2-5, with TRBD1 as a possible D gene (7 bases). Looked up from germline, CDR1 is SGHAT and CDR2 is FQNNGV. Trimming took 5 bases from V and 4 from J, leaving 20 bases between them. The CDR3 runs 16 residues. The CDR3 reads CASSPGGLLRGETQYF. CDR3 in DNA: TGTGCCAGCAGCCCAGGGGGGCTTCTGAGGGGAGAGACCCAGTACTTC. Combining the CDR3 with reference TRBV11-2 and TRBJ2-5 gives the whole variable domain EAGVAQSPRYKIIEKRQSVAFWCNPISGHATLYWYQQILGQGPKLLIQFQNNGVVDDSQLPKDRFSAERLKGVDSTLKIQPAKLEDSAVYLCASSPGGLLRGETQYFGPGTRLLVL.

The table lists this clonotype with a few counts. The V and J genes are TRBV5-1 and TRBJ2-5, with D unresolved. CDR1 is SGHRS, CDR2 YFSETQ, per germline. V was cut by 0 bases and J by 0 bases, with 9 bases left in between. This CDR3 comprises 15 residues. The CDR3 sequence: CASSLGGGHQETQYF. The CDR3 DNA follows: TGCGCCAGCAGCTTGGGCGGCGGCCACCAAGAGACCCAGTACTTC.

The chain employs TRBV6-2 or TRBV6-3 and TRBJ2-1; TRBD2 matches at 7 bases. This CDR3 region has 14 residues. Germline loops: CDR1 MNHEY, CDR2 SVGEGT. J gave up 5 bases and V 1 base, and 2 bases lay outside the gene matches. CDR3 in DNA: TGTGCCAGCAGTTACTGGACTAGGGACAATGAGCAGTTCTTC. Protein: CASSYWTRDNEQFF.

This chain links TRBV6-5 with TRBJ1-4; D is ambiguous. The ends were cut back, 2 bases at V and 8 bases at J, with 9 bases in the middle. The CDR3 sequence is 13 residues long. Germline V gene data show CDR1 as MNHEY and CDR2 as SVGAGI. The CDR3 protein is CASSYRDGEKLFF. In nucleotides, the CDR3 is TGTGCCAGCAGTTACAGGGATGGAGAAAAACTGTTTTTT.

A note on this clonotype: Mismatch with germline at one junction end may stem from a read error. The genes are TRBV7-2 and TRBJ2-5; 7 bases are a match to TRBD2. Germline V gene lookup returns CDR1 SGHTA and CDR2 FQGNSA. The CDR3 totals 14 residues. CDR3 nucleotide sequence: TGTGCCTGCAGCTTAGCAGGTAGCGGGGAGACCCAGTACTTC. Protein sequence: CACSLAGSGETQYF.

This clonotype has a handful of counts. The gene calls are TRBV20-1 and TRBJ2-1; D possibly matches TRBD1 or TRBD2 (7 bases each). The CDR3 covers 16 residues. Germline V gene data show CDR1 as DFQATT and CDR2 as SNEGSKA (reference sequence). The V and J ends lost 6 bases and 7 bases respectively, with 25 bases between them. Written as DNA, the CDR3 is TGCAGTGCACCGCCCCAGGGGGGGTTGGTGGGAAATGAGCAGTTCTTC. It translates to CSAPPQGGLVGNEQFF.

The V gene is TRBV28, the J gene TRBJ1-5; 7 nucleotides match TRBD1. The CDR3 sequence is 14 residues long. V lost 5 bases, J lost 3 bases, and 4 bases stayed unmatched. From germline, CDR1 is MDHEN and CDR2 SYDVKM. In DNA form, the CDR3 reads TGTGCCAGCAGTCCAGGGGGGAACAATCAGCCCCAGCATTTT. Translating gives CASSPGGNNQPQHF.

The CDR3 nucleotides read TGTGCCAGCAGCTTAGGGGTTACGGGTACCTCCTATAATTCACCCCTCCACTTT. Protein sequence: CASSLGVTGTSYNSPLHF. This chain joins TRBV7-2 and TRBJ1-6; D is ambiguous. Germline CDR1 SGHTA, CDR2 FQGNSA. The length of the CDR3 is 18 residues. Trimming cost V 1 base and J 0 bases, with 13 bases left between them.

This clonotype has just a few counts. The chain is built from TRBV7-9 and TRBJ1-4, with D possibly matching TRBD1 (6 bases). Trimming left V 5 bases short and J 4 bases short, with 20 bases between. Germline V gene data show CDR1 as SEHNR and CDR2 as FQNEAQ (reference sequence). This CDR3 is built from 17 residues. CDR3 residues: CASSPGNLGAFNEKLFF. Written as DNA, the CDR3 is TGTGCCAGCAGCCCAGGGAACCTGGGGGCGTTTAATGAAAAACTGTTTTTT.

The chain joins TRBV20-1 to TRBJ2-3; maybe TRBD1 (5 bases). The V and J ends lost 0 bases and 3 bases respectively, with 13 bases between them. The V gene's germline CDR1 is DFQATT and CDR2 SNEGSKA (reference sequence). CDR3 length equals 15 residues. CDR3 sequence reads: CSAREDTPMTDTQYF. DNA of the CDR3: TGCAGTGCTAGAGAGGACACTCCCATGACAGATACGCAGTATTTT.

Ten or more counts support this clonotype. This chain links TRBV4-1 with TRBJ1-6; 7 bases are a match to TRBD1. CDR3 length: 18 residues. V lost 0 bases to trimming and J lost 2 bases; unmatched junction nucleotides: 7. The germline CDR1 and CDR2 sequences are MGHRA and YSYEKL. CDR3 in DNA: TGCGCCAGCAGCCAAGAGAGACAGGGAGGAACCTATAATTCACCCCTCCACTTT. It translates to CASSQERQGGTYNSPLHF.

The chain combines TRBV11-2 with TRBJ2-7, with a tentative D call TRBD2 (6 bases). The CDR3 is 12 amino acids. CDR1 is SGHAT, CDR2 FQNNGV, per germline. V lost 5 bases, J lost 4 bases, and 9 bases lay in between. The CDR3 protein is CASSPGLYEQYF. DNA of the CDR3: TGTGCCAGCAGCCCGGGACTTTACGAGCAGTACTTC.

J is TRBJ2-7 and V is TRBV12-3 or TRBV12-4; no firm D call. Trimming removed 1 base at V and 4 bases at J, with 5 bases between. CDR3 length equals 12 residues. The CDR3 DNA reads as TGTGCCAGCAGTTTAGATCAGTACGAGCAGTACTTC. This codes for CASSLDQYEQYF.